Listed below are T cell receptor beta chains from one sample, sequenced in a study of blood T cell repertoires in COVID-19. Data came from immunoSEQ multiplex PCR; TCRdb stores just in-frame clones and leaves some out. Here the sample spans about 220,000 clones, 85% being singletons. What was sequenced was peripheral blood. The receptors were gathered from a woman in her seventies with COVID-19, enrolled during active disease. CDR3s include the opening cysteine and the closing phenylalanine or tryptophan. Each record gives: clone size, V gene, D gene, J gene, CDR3 DNA, CDR3 protein. A D gene is named only where the DNA matches it firmly. Clone size, where shown, is once, few, many, or a class for clones that have expanded.

clone_size: few; v_call: TRBV19; d_call: -; j_call: TRBJ1-1; cdr3_nt: TGTGCCAGTAGTCCACGGCCCTTGGGGAGCACTGAAGCTTTCTTT; cdr3_aa: CASSPRPLGSTEAFF
clone_size: -; v_call: TRBV5-6; d_call: TRBD1; j_call: TRBJ1-1; cdr3_nt: TGTGCCAGCAGCTGGGGGACAGCCCTGAGTAGCACTGAAGCTTTCTTT; cdr3_aa: CASSWGTALSSTEAFF
clone_size: -; v_call: TRBV3-1/TRBV3-2; d_call: TRBD2; j_call: TRBJ2-7; cdr3_nt: TGTGCCAGCAGGAGAAGCGGGAGGGCCTACGAGCAGTACTTC; cdr3_aa: CASRRSGRAYEQYF
clone_size: few; v_call: TRBV20-1; d_call: -; j_call: TRBJ1-1; cdr3_nt: TGCAGTGCTAGTGGCAGGGGCCACACTGAAGCTTTCTTT; cdr3_aa: CSASGRGHTEAFF
clone_size: few; v_call: TRBV2; d_call: -; j_call: TRBJ2-7; cdr3_nt: TGTGCCAGCAGTAAGGAGGGGTACGAGCAGTACTTC; cdr3_aa: CASSKEGYEQYF
clone_size: -; v_call: TRBV9; d_call: -; j_call: TRBJ1-1; cdr3_nt: TGTGCCAGCAGCGTAACATCTCGGGTAACTGAAGCTTTCTTT; cdr3_aa: CASSVTSRVTEAFF
clone_size: -; v_call: TRBV13; d_call: TRBD2; j_call: TRBJ2-1; cdr3_nt: TGTGCCAGCAGCTTATACTGGGCTAGCGGGGGATACAATGAGCAGTTCTTC; cdr3_aa: CASSLYWASGGYNEQFF
clone_size: few; v_call: TRBV7-2; d_call: -; j_call: TRBJ1-5; cdr3_nt: TGTGCCAGCAGCCTTAGGAGTAGCAATCAGCCCCAGCATTTT; cdr3_aa: CASSLRSSNQPQHF
clone_size: few; v_call: TRBV6-6; d_call: TRBD1; j_call: TRBJ2-7; cdr3_nt: TGTGCCAGCAGTTGGTCGACAGGGGTCTACGAGCAGTACTTC; cdr3_aa: CASSWSTGVYEQYF
clone_size: -; v_call: TRBV6-1; d_call: -; j_call: TRBJ1-3; cdr3_nt: TGTGCCAGCAGTGAAAGACAGCCCCTCTCTGGAAACACCATATATTTT; cdr3_aa: CASSERQPLSGNTIYF
clone_size: -; v_call: TRBV21-1; d_call: -; j_call: TRBJ2-3; cdr3_nt: TGTGCCAGCAGCAAAGGGGGGGAAAGACACGGCACAGATACGCAGTATTTT; cdr3_aa: CASSKGGERHGTDTQYF
clone_size: -; v_call: TRBV6-4; d_call: -; j_call: TRBJ2-2; cdr3_nt: TGTGCCAGCAGTCGGGACAAACTAAACACCGGGGAGCTGTTTTTT; cdr3_aa: CASSRDKLNTGELFF
clone_size: many; v_call: TRBV3-1/TRBV3-2; d_call: TRBD2; j_call: TRBJ2-1; cdr3_nt: TGTGCCAGCAGCCAAGATGTAGCACTAGCGGGGGCATACAATGAGCAGTTCTTC; cdr3_aa: CASSQDVALAGAYNEQFF
clone_size: few; v_call: TRBV11-2; d_call: TRBD1; j_call: TRBJ1-1; cdr3_nt: TGTGCCAGCAGTCCGAGGGGGCTGAACACTGAAGCTTTCTTT; cdr3_aa: CASSPRGLNTEAFF
clone_size: -; v_call: TRBV27; d_call: -; j_call: TRBJ1-2; cdr3_nt: TGTGCCAGCAGTTTAAACCGACAGAGCTATGGCTACACCTTC; cdr3_aa: CASSLNRQSYGYTF